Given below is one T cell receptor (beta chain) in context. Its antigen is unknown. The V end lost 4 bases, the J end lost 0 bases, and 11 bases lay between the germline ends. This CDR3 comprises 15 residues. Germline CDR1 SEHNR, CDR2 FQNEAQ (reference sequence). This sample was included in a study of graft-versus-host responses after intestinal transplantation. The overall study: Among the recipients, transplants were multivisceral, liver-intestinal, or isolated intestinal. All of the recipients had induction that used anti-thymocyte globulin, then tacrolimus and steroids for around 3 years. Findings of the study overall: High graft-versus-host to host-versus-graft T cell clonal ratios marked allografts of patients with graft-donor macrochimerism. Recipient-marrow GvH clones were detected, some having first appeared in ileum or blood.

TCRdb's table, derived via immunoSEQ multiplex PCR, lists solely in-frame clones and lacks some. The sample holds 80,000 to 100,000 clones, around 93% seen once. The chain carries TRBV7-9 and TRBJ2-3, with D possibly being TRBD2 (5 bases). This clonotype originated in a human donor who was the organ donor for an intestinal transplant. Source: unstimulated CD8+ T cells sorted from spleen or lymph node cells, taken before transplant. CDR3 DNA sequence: TGTGCCAGCAGCTCCAAGCGGACTAGCACAGATACGCAGTATTTT. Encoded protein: CASSSKRTSTDTQYF. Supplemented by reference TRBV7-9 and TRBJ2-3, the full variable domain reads DTGVSQNPRHKITKRGQNVTFRCDPISEHNRLYWYRQTLGQGPEFLTYFQNEAQLEKSRLLSDRFSAERPKGSFSTLEIQRTEQGDSAMYLCASSSKRTSTDTQYFGPGTRLTVL.